This is a list of T cell receptor beta chains from one sample in a study of control samples from healthy donors and cancer patients. Only in-frame clones appear in the TCRdb table, and some are missing; sequencing was by immunoSEQ multiplex PCR. The sample lists about 140,000 clones; roughly nine tenths were seen once. Sequenced material: blood. Every receptor here comes from a man younger than 30 in good health. Both conserved end residues are part of each CDR3. The D gene is left open where the match is weak. A clone size is listed for some rows: how often the clone was seen (once, few, many), or a class if it is expanded.

TRBJ1-1 once TRBV6-5 12 NA CATTTQGTEAFF TGTGCCACCACAACACAGGGAACTGAAGCTTTCTTT
TRBJ1-4 few TRBV28 14 NA CASSPGGVGEKLFF TGTGCCAGCAGTCCCGGCGGGGTAGGAGAAAAACTGTTTTTT
TRBJ1-4 NA TRBV28 11 NA CASSANEKLFF TGTGCCAGCAGTGCTAATGAAAAACTGTTTTTT
TRBJ2-1 NA TRBV6-5 14 NA CASLDRSFDNEQFF TGTGCCAGCCTAGACAGGTCTTTCGACAATGAGCAGTTCTTC
TRBJ1-2 NA TRBV28 11 NA CATDRTYGYTF TGTGCCACAGACAGGACCTATGGCTACACCTTC
TRBJ2-2 NA TRBV12-3/TRBV12-4 13 NA CASTGAYTGELFF TGTGCCAGCACCGGGGCCTACACCGGGGAGCTGTTTTTT
TRBJ1-5 NA TRBV10-3 14 NA CAISDGGGNQPQHF TGTGCCATCAGTGATGGGGGCGGGAATCAGCCCCAGCATTTT
TRBJ2-7 NA TRBV9 15 NA CASSVGRGPPYEQYF TGTGCCAGCAGCGTAGGGCGGGGGCCTCCCTACGAGCAGTACTTC
TRBJ1-4 NA TRBV4-1 14 NA CASMSGTTNEKLFF TGCGCCAGCATGTCCGGGACAACTAATGAAAAACTGTTTTTT
TRBJ2-2 NA TRBV7-9 15 NA CASSLGRTGTGELFF TGTGCCAGCAGCTTAGGCAGGACGGGCACCGGGGAGCTGTTTTTT
TRBJ1-4 once TRBV9 15 TRBD1 CASSLQGATNEKLFF TGTGCCAGCAGCTTACAGGGGGCAACTAATGAAAAACTGTTTTTT
TRBJ2-7 few TRBV4-1 15 TRBD1 CASSHYRGSTYEQYF TGCGCCAGCAGCCATTACAGGGGTTCTACCTACGAGCAGTACTTC
TRBJ1-2 NA TRBV7-2 18 NA CASSLDRDMLFSVYGYTF TGTGCCAGCAGCTTAGACCGGGACATGCTTTTCAGCGTCTATGGCTACACCTTC
TRBJ2-7 NA TRBV5-1 16 TRBD1 CASSSGRQGLSYEQYF TGCGCCAGCAGCTCGGGGCGACAGGGGCTATCCTACGAGCAGTACTTC
TRBJ1-1 NA TRBV12-3/TRBV12-4 11 TRBD1 CASSLTGGAFF TGTGCCAGCAGCCTGACAGGGGGGGCTTTCTTT
TRBJ2-1 NA TRBV6-5 13 NA CASSYSRNNEQFF TGTGCCAGCAGTTACAGCAGGAACAATGAGCAGTTCTTC
TRBJ1-4 NA TRBV6-5 13 NA CASRTRVGEKLFF TGTGCCAGCAGAACACGGGTAGGCGAAAAACTGTTTTTT
TRBJ2-5 once TRBV28 13 NA CASMGQAQETQYF TGTGCCAGCATGGGGCAGGCGCAAGAGACCCAGTACTTC
TRBJ1-2 NA TRBV14 17 NA CASSQEGVRGLGYGYTF TGTGCCAGCAGCCAAGAGGGGGTTCGAGGACTGGGGTATGGCTACACCTTC
TRBJ2-5 NA TRBV4-2 20 TRBD2 CASSQGGDTLAGEAQETQYF TGTGCCAGCAGCCAAGGAGGGGACACACTAGCGGGGGAGGCCCAAGAGACCCAGTACTTC
TRBJ2-3 NA TRBV2 17 TRBD2 CASTPGLAASSTDTQYF TGTGCCAGCACCCCGGGACTAGCGGCTTCTAGCACAGATACGCAGTATTTT
TRBJ1-1 NA TRBV19 14 NA CASSPWTENTEAFF TGTGCCAGTAGTCCCTGGACCGAGAACACTGAAGCTTTCTTT
TRBJ1-5 NA TRBV6-5 13 NA CASVDSPNQPQHF TGTGCCAGCGTAGACAGTCCCAATCAGCCCCAGCATTTT
TRBJ2-1 NA TRBV7-2 16 TRBD2 CASSFLLAGGHNEQFF TGTGCCAGCAGCTTCCTACTAGCGGGGGGACACAATGAGCAGTTCTTC
TRBJ2-7 NA TRBV2 14 NA CASRPRTGSYEQYF TGTGCCAGCAGACCTCGGACCGGATCCTACGAGCAGTACTTC
TRBJ1-2 NA TRBV5-1 12 NA CASSLGHDGYTF TGCGCCAGCAGCTTGGGACATGATGGCTACACCTTC
TRBJ1-5 NA TRBV10-3 14 NA CAISDQVDNQPQHF TGTGCCATCAGTGACCAGGTCGACAACCAGCCCCAGCATTTT
TRBJ1-6 once TRBV20-1 11 NA CSASGPQTLHF TGCAGTGCTAGTGGCCCGCAGACCCTCCACTTT
TRBJ2-1 NA TRBV5-4 16 NA CASSSRTPGTYNEQFF TGTGCCAGCAGCTCCCGGACACCTGGAACCTACAATGAGCAGTTCTTC
TRBJ2-5 NA TRBV7-9 17 TRBD2 CASSQTGTTWYQETQYF TGTGCCAGCAGCCAAACCGGGACTACCTGGTACCAAGAGACCCAGTACTTC
TRBJ1-1 once TRBV3-1/TRBV3-2 12 NA CASSDYFTEAFF TGTGCCAGCTCAGACTATTTCACTGAAGCTTTCTTT
TRBJ1-5 NA TRBV19 16 NA CATKDRFPYSNQPQHF TGTGCCACCAAGGACAGATTTCCCTATAGCAATCAGCCCCAGCATTTT
TRBJ2-5 NA TRBV7-3 15 NA CASSLVAGLGETQYF TGTGCCAGCAGCTTAGTAGCAGGGCTCGGGGAGACCCAGTACTTC
TRBJ2-1 NA TRBV11-2 16 NA CASSPSAPTKRSQQFF TGTGCCAGCAGCCCCAGCGCCCCTACTAAGAGGTCTCAGCAGTTCTTC
TRBJ1-2 NA TRBV19 11 NA CASSTRGAHTF TGTGCCAGTAGTACGAGAGGAGCCCATACCTTC
TRBJ2-2 NA TRBV7-3 14 NA CASSSTGLSGELFF TGTGCCAGCAGCTCGACCGGGTTGTCCGGGGAGCTGTTTTTT
TRBJ2-3 NA TRBV7-2 14 TRBD2 CASSSLAGADTQYF TGTGCCAGCAGCTCGCTAGCGGGGGCAGATACGCAGTATTTT
TRBJ1-1 NA TRBV4-1 15 NA CASSQDQELNTEAFF TGCGCCAGCAGCCAAGATCAGGAACTGAACACTGAAGCTTTCTTT
TRBJ1-5 few TRBV29-1 14 NA CSVSTGISNQPQHF TGCAGCGTTTCTACAGGGATTAGCAATCAGCCCCAGCATTTT
TRBJ1-5 NA TRBV4-3 15 NA CASSQGTASNQPQHF TGCGCCAGCAGCCAAGGGACAGCCAGCAATCAGCCCCAGCATTTT
TRBJ2-7 NA TRBV4-2 16 NA CASSQDGGGRGGEQYF TGTGCCAGCAGCCAAGATGGGGGGGGCCGGGGAGGAGAGCAGTACTTC
TRBJ2-2 NA TRBV3-1/TRBV3-2 16 NA CASSQLVTASTGELFF TGTGCCAGCAGCCAGTTAGTGACAGCTAGCACCGGGGAGCTGTTTTTT
TRBJ1-2 NA TRBV5-5 14 NA CASSSSGTYYGYTF TGTGCCAGCAGCTCATCCGGGACCTACTATGGCTACACCTTC
TRBJ2-7 NA TRBV28 15 TRBD2 CASSRPASGGYEQYF TGTGCCAGCAGCCGACCAGCTAGCGGGGGGTACGAGCAGTACTTC